The T cell receptor (beta chain) under discussion was sequenced for a study of technical replicates of blood from a handful of donors. The repertoire was sequenced with immunoSEQ multiplex PCR; TCRdb's copy has only in-frame clones and lacks some. Among 75,000 to 100,000 clones, about 95% were seen once, and the ten largest hold about 0.35%. The germline CDR1 and CDR2 sequences are SGDLS and YYNGEE. V shed 3 bases, J shed 0 bases, and the junction held 1 base outside the gene matches. The CDR3 extends over 15 amino acids. The sample was T cells isolated from PBMCs. The sequence came from a human donor in good health. The rearrangement joins TRBV9 to TRBJ2-7; 12 nucleotides line up with TRBD2. In DNA form, the CDR3 reads TGTGCCAGCAGCGAGGGACTAGCGGGCTCCTACGAGCAGTACTTC. Its protein is CASSEGLAGSYEQYF.